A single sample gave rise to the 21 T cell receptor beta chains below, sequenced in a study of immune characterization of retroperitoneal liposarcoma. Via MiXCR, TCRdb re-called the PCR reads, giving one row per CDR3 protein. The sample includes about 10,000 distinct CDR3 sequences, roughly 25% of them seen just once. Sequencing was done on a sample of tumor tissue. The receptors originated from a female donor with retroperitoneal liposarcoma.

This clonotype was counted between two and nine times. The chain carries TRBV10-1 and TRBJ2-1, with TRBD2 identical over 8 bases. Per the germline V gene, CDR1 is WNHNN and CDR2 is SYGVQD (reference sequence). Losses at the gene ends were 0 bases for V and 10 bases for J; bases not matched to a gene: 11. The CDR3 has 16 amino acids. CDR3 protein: CASSESQRGGIGEQFF. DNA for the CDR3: TGCGCCAGCAGTGAGTCCCAACGGGGGGGCATTGGGGAGCAGTTCTTC.

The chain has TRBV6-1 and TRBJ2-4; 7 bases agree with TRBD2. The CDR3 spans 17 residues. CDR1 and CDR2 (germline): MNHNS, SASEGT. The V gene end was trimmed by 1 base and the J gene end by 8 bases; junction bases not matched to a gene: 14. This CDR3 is CASSEDPLVGGWDIQYF. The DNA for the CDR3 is TGTGCCAGCAGTGAAGATCCTCTTGTCGGGGGGTGGGACATTCAGTACTTC.

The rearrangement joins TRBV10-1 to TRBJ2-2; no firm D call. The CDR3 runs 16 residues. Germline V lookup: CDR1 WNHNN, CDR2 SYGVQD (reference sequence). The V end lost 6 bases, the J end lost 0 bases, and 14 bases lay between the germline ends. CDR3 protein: CASSLTRIANTGELFF. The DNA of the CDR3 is TGCGCCAGCAGCCTTACCAGGATTGCGAACACCGGGGAGCTGTTTTTT.

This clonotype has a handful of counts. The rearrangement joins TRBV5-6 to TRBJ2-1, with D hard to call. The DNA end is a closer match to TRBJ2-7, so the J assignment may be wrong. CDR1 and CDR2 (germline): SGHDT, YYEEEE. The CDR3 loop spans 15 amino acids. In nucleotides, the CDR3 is TGTGCCAGCAGCTTGGGGGCGCGCCCCACCTACGAGCAGTACTTC. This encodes CASSLGARPTYEQYF.

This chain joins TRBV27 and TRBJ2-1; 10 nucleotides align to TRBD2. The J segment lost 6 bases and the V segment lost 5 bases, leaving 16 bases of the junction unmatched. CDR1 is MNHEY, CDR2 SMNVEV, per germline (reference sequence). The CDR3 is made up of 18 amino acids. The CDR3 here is CASSPRLLIAGGPNEQFF. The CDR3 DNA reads TGTGCCAGCAGTCCACGCCTACTAATAGCGGGGGGACCCAATGAGCAGTTCTTC.

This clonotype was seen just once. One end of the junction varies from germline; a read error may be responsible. CDR3 sequence reads: CASSFTGGKNTEAFF. The CDR3 DNA follows: TGTGCCAGCAGCTTCACGGGGGGAAAGAACACTGAAGCTTTCTTT. V and J are TRBV5-3 and TRBJ1-1; D might be TRBD1 (5 bases). TRBV5-3 is given ORF status, its function remaining uncertain. The CDR3 loop spans 15 amino acids.

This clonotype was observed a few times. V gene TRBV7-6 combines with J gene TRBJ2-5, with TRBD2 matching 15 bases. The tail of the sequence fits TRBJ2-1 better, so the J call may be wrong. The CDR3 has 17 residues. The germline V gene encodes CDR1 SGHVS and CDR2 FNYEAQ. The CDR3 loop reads CASSLGTSGRARETQFF. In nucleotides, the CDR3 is TGTGCCAGCAGCTTAGGGACTAGCGGGAGGGCGCGAGAGACCCAGTTCTTC.

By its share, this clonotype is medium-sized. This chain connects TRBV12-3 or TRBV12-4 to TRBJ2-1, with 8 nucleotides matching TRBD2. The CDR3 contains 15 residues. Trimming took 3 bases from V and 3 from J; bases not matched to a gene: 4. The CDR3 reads CASSFITSGYNEQFF. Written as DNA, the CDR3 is TGTGCCAGCAGTTTCATAACTAGCGGCTACAATGAGCAGTTCTTC.

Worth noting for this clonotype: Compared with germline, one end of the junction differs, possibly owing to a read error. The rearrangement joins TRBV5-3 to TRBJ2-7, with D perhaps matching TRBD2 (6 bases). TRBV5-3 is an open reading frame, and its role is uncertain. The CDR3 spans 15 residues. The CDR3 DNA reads TGTGCCAGCAGCTTTTCTTCGGGAGCGGGCTACGAGCAGTACTTC. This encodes CASSFSSGAGYEQYF.

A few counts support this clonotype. CDR3 in DNA: TGTGCCAGCAGTGTTGGACTAGCCTACAACACAGATACGCAGTATTTT. Translating gives CASSVGLAYNTDTQYF. The chain has TRBV6-1 and TRBJ2-3; 8 nucleotides align to TRBD2. The CDR3 has 16 amino acids. Trimming cost V 4 bases and J 2 bases; bases outside gene matches: 8. Germline V gene sequence: CDR1 MNHNS, CDR2 SASEGT.

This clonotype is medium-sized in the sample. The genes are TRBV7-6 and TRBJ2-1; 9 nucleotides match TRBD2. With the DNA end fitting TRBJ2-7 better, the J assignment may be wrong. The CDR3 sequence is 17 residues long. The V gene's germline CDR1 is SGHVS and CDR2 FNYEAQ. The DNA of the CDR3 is TGTGCCAGCAGCTTAGGGTGGACTAGCGATTCCTACAATGAGCAGTACTTC. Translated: CASSLGWTSDSYNEQYF.

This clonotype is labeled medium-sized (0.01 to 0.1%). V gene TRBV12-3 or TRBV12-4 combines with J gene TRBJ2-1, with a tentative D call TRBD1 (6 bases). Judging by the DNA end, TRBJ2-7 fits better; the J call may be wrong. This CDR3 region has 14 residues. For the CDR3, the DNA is TGTGCCAGCAGTTTAGCACAGGGCTCCTACGAGCAGTACTTC. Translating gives CASSLAQGSYEQYF.

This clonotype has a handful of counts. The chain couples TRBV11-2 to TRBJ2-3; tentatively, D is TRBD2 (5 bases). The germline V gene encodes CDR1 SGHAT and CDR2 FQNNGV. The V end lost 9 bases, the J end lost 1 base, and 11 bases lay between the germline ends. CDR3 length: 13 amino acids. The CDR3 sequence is CARGEFGTDTQYF. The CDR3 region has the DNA TGTGCCAGGGGAGAGTTCGGCACAGATACGCAGTATTTT.

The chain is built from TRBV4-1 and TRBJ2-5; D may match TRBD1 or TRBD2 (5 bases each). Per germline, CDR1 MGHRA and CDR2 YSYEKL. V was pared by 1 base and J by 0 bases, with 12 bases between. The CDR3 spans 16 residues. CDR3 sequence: CASSQGHEGNQETQYF. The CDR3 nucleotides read TGCGCCAGCAGCCAAGGCCACGAGGGGAACCAAGAGACCCAGTACTTC.

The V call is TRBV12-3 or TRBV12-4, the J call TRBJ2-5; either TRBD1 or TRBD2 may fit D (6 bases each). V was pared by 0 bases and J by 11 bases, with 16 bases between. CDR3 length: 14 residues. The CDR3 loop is CASSLAGGYNEQYF. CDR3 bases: TGTGCCAGCAGTTTAGCGGGGGGCTACAATGAGCAGTACTTC.

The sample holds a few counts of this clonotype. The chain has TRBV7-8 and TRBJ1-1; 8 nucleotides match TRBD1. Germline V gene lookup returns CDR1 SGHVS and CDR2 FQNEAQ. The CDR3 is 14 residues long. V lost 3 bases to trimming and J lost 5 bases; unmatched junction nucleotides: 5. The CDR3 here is CASSFGRGLTEAFF. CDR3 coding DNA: TGTGCCAGCAGCTTTGGCAGGGGGCTAACTGAAGCTTTCTTT.

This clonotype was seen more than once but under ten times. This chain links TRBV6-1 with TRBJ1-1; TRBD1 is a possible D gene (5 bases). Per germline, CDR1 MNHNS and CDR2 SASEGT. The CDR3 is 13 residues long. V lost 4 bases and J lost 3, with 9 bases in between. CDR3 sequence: CASSVEGYTEAFF. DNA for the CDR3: TGTGCCAGCAGTGTCGAGGGGTACACTGAAGCTTTCTTT.

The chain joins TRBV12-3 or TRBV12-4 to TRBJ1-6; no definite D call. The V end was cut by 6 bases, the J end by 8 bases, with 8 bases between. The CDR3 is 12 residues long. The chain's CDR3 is CASRSSYSPLHF. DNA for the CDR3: TGTGCCAGCAGATCCTCGTATTCACCCCTCCACTTT.

CDR3 DNA sequence: TGTGCCAGCAGTCCAGGGGGGGGCTCCTACAATGAGCAGTACTTC. Translation: CASSPGGGSYNEQYF. The chain is built from TRBV28 and TRBJ2-1; D possibly matches TRBD1 or TRBD2 (7 bases each). The DNA matches TRBJ2-7 better at its end, which makes the J call doubtful. The CDR3 is made up of 15 amino acids. Germline CDR1 MDHEN, CDR2 SYDVKM.

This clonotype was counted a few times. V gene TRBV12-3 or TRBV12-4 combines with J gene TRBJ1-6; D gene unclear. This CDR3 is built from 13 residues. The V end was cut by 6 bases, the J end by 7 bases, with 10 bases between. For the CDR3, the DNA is TGTGCCAGCAGGCAAGCCGACAATTCACCCCTCCACTTT. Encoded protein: CASRQADNSPLHF.

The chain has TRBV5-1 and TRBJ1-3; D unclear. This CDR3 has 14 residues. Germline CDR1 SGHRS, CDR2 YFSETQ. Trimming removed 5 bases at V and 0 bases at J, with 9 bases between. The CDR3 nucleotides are TGCGCCAGCAGTCCGGGCGGCTCTGGAAACACCATATATTTT. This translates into CASSPGGSGNTIYF.